This T cell receptor (beta chain) was captured in a study of cytomegalovirus exposure and HLA in healthy donors. This clone has a handful of counts. Its antigen remains unidentified. The study, taken as a whole, reports: As a later analysis showed, a missense DCLRE1C variant was linked to trimming of TCR beta V- and J-genes.

The PCR contained 60 Vbeta and 13 Jbeta primers. TCRdb's table, derived via immunoSEQ multiplex PCR, lists solely in-frame clones and lacks some. This table holds about 150,000 clones, 76% found once. The CDR3 consists of 15 residues. CDR1 SGHAT and CDR2 FQDESV come from the germline V gene (reference sequence). Unmatched junction bases numbered 12, after V lost 5 bases and J lost 12 bases. This receptor was taken from a woman aged 40 to 55 in good health and CMV-seronegative. Sequenced material: PBMCs. The genes are TRBV11-1 and TRBJ2-1, with 11 bases lining up with TRBD2. The DNA for the CDR3 is TGTGCCAGCAGCGCTCGACTAGCGGGAAATTTCGGGCAGTTCTTC. This translates into CASSARLAGNFGQFF.